This T cell receptor (beta chain) is from a study of blood T cell repertoires in COVID-19. Looking at the study overall: The study drew acute and convalescent COVID-19 samples from the United States, Italy and Spain. T cells, B-cell-depleted T cells, or PBMCs supplied cDNA or gDNA.

With V trimmed by 6 bases and J by 5 bases, 3 bases remained unmatched. The CDR3 covers 13 residues. Per the germline V gene, CDR1 is ENHRY and CDR2 is SYGVKD. In the original processing: Estimated nucleated cell counts came from reference gene primer amplification. Measured with immunoSEQ multiplex PCR; TCRdb has only the in-frame clones, and not every one. D and trimming come from the DNA, and the V and J calls and clone size come from that table. The data contain over 200,000 clones, more than 65% of them seen just once; the ten biggest clones take up about 4.2%. This TCR derives from a man over 45 with active or convalescent COVID-19. Sequenced material: peripheral blood. The chain uses TRBV10-3 and TRBJ1-5; 8 bases map to TRBD1. The CDR3, as DNA: TGTGCCATCAGCGGGACAGGAGATCAGCCCCAGCATTTT. This translates into CAISGTGDQPQHF.